The present TCR beta chain was sequenced within a study of regulatory T cells in long-lasting Graves disease. Study-wide findings and caveats: Repertoires from persistent disease leaned toward TRBV28, TRBJ1-2 and TRBJ2-5. Relative to newly diagnosed Graves' patients, persistent ones had lower TCR diversity.

This clonotype was seen a few times. As yet, its antigen is unknown. This CDR3 region has 13 residues. Germline-derived CDR1 and CDR2 are SGHTA and FQGNSA. Trimming took 4 bases from V and 4 from J, leaving 8 bases between them. For TCR beta, libraries came from iRepertoire HTBI primers and Arm-PCR of CDR3 regions. MiXCR was run by TCRdb on the multiplex PCR reads, yielding one entry per CDR3 protein. The sample consists of 400,000 or so distinct CDR3 sequences, around 21% of them appearing once. The time point here: persistent/refractory GD, antithyroid drugs over 5 years with positive TRAb. PBMCs provided the RNA from which the TCR library was made. Graves' disease diagnosis followed American Thyroid Association guidelines. Peripheral blood, Nine milliliters per patient, was collected in EDTA tubes.

This sequence joins TRBV7-2 and TRBJ2-1; no definite D call. The specimen was peripheral blood mononuclear cells (PBMCs), collected when the disease was refractory, from a patient treated with antithyroid drugs. This receptor was obtained from a female donor with Graves disease. The CDR3 loop is CASSSEIYNEQFF. The CDR3 DNA follows: TGTGCCAGCAGCTCGGAGATATACAATGAGCAGTTCTTC.